Given below is one TCR beta chain in context. This record comes from a study of brain T cells in children with intractable seizures. The protocol was immunoSEQ multiplex PCR, while the TCRdb copy is restricted to in-frame clones and leaves out a portion. The data show roughly 80,000 clones, approximately 89% seen once. This TCR came from a girl aged 2-10 years with Rasmussen encephalitis and intractable seizures. The source material was peripheral blood, sampled at surgery.

The CDR3 sequence: CASSSGQASLVLNEKLFF. CDR3 sequence (DNA): TGTGCCAGCAGCTCGGGACAGGCATCCTTAGTACTTAATGAAAAACTGTTTTTT. The genes are TRBV11-2 and TRBJ1-4, with 8 bases that match TRBD1. CDR3 length: 18 residues. CDR1 and CDR2 from the germline V gene are SGHAT and FQNNGV. V shed 4 bases and J 4 bases; nucleotides not matched to a gene: 14.